Listed below are T cell receptor beta chains from one sample, sequenced in a study of T cell responses to AZD1222 COVID-19 vaccine. Method: immunoSEQ multiplex PCR; TCRdb's copy keeps in-frame clones and lacks some. The sample lists 180,000 or so clones, about nine tenths occurring once. Sequenced material: peripheral blood, taken 28 days after the second dose of the MenACWY control vaccine. Source of these receptors: an adult who received the MenACWY meningococcal vaccine as a control. Both conserved end residues are part of each CDR3. D genes are given only for firm matches. Clone size is shown for a subset of rows, as once, few, many or a class of expanded clone.

D gene,clone size,J gene,V gene,CDR3 protein,CDR3 DNA
NA,NA,TRBJ2-7,TRBV9,CASSGRDANYEQYF,TGTGCCAGCAGCGGACGGGACGCTAACTACGAGCAGTACTTC
TRBD1,NA,TRBJ1-5,TRBV2,CASSEAPGGDQPQHF,TGTGCCAGCAGTGAAGCACCAGGGGGCGATCAGCCCCAGCATTTT
NA,NA,TRBJ2-7,TRBV4-3,CASSHQDRSSQYF,TGCGCCAGCAGCCACCAAGATCGGTCTTCTCAGTACTTC
NA,NA,TRBJ1-4,TRBV28,CASSLSGTNEKLFF,TGTGCCAGCAGTTTATCAGGAACTAATGAAAAACTGTTTTTT
NA,NA,TRBJ1-5,TRBV7-2,CASSLVWGQNQPQHF,TGTGCCAGCAGCTTAGTCTGGGGGCAAAATCAGCCCCAGCATTTT
TRBD2,NA,TRBJ2-7,TRBV5-5,CASSPGLASYEQYF,TGTGCCAGCAGCCCGGGACTAGCTTCCTACGAGCAGTACTTC
NA,NA,TRBJ2-5,TRBV11-1,CASSLIGAGETQYF,TGTGCCAGCAGCTTGATTGGAGCTGGAGAGACCCAGTACTTC
NA,NA,TRBJ2-3,TRBV3-1/TRBV3-2,CASSQDGHPTDTQYF,TGTGCCAGCAGCCAAGATGGACATCCGACAGATACGCAGTATTTT
NA,NA,TRBJ2-5,TRBV6-2/TRBV6-3,CASSPRDVRRPPVQETQYF,TGTGCCAGCAGCCCAAGGGACGTGAGAAGACCCCCAGTCCAAGAGACCCAGTACTTC
TRBD1,NA,TRBJ2-7,TRBV2,CASSPDRGREQYF,TGTGCCAGCAGTCCTGACAGGGGACGCGAGCAGTACTTC
TRBD1,once,TRBJ1-4,TRBV27,CASLGTGEGNEKLFF,TGTGCCAGTCTCGGGACAGGGGAGGGTAATGAAAAACTGTTTTTT
TRBD2,NA,TRBJ2-5,TRBV3-1/TRBV3-2,CASSQDGREETQYF,TGTGCCAGCAGCCAAGACGGGAGGGAGGAGACCCAGTACTTC
NA,NA,TRBJ2-5,TRBV12-5,CASGFSSSEETQYF,TGTGCTAGTGGTTTTTCTAGCTCGGAGGAGACCCAGTACTTC
TRBD1,NA,TRBJ2-5,TRBV12-5,CASGPGQGKETQYF,TGTGCTAGTGGCCCGGGACAGGGAAAGGAGACCCAGTACTTC
NA,NA,TRBJ2-3,TRBV7-2,CASSFLGADTQYF,TGTGCCAGCAGCTTTCTTGGGGCAGATACGCAGTATTTT
TRBD1,NA,TRBJ1-2,TRBV7-9,CASSSGTGVIGYTF,TGTGCCAGCTCCTCCGGGACAGGGGTAATCGGCTACACCTTC
TRBD2,NA,TRBJ2-7,TRBV10-3,CAISESGRAGEQYF,TGTGCCATCAGCGAGAGCGGGAGGGCCGGCGAGCAGTACTTC
NA,NA,TRBJ2-7,TRBV19,CASSIQFGVTYEQYF,TGTGCCAGTAGTATCCAGTTTGGGGTCACCTACGAGCAGTACTTC
NA,few,TRBJ1-3,TRBV4-2,CASSPIQGDGGNTIYF,TGTGCCAGCAGCCCGATCCAAGGGGACGGAGGAAACACCATATATTTT
TRBD1,NA,TRBJ2-7,TRBV19,CASSRQGSSYEQYF,TGTGCCAGTAGTCGACAGGGCAGCTCCTACGAGCAGTACTTC
NA,NA,TRBJ2-7,TRBV9,CASSAERYPTYEQYF,TGTGCCAGCAGCGCCGAAAGATATCCCACCTACGAGCAGTACTTC
NA,NA,TRBJ1-5,TRBV28,CASSSDRSKYQPQHF,TGTGCCAGCAGTTCAGACAGGAGCAAGTATCAGCCCCAGCATTTT
NA,NA,TRBJ1-1,TRBV6-5,CASSWRGSGAVTEAFF,TGTGCCAGCAGTTGGCGCGGGTCAGGGGCAGTCACTGAAGCTTTCTTT
NA,NA,TRBJ1-3,TRBV28,CASSFSRQGRNTIYF,TGTGCCAGCAGTTTTAGTCGGCAGGGGAGAAACACCATATATTTT
NA,NA,TRBJ2-5,TRBV6-5,CASLASEETQYF,TGTGCCAGCCTCGCCTCCGAGGAGACCCAGTACTTC